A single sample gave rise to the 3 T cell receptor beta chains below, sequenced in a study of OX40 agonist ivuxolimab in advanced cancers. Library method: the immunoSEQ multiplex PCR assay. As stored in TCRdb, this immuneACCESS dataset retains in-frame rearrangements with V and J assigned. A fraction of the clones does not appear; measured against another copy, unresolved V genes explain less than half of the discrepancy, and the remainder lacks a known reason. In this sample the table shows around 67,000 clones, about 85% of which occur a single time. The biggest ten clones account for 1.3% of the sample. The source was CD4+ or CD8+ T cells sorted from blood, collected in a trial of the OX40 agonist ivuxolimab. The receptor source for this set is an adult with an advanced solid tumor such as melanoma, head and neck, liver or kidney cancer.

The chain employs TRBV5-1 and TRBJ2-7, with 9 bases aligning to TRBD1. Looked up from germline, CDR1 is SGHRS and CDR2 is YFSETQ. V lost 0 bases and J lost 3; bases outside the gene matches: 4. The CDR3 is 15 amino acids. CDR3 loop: CASSLEPGQGYEQYF. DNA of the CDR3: TGCGCCAGCAGCTTGGAGCCGGGACAGGGCTACGAGCAGTACTTC.

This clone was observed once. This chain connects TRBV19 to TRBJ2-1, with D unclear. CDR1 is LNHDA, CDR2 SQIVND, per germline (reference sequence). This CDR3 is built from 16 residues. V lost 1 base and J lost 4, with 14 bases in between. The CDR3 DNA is TGTGCCAGTAGTATAGTTAATCCTACCACTTACAATGAGCAGTTCTTC. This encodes CASSIVNPTTYNEQFF.

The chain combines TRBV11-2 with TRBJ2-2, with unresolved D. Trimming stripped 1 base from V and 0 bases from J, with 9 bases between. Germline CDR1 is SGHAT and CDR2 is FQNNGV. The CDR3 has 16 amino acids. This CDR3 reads CASSLAEGSNTGELFF. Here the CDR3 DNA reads TGTGCCAGCAGCTTAGCTGAAGGGTCGAACACCGGGGAGCTGTTTTTT.